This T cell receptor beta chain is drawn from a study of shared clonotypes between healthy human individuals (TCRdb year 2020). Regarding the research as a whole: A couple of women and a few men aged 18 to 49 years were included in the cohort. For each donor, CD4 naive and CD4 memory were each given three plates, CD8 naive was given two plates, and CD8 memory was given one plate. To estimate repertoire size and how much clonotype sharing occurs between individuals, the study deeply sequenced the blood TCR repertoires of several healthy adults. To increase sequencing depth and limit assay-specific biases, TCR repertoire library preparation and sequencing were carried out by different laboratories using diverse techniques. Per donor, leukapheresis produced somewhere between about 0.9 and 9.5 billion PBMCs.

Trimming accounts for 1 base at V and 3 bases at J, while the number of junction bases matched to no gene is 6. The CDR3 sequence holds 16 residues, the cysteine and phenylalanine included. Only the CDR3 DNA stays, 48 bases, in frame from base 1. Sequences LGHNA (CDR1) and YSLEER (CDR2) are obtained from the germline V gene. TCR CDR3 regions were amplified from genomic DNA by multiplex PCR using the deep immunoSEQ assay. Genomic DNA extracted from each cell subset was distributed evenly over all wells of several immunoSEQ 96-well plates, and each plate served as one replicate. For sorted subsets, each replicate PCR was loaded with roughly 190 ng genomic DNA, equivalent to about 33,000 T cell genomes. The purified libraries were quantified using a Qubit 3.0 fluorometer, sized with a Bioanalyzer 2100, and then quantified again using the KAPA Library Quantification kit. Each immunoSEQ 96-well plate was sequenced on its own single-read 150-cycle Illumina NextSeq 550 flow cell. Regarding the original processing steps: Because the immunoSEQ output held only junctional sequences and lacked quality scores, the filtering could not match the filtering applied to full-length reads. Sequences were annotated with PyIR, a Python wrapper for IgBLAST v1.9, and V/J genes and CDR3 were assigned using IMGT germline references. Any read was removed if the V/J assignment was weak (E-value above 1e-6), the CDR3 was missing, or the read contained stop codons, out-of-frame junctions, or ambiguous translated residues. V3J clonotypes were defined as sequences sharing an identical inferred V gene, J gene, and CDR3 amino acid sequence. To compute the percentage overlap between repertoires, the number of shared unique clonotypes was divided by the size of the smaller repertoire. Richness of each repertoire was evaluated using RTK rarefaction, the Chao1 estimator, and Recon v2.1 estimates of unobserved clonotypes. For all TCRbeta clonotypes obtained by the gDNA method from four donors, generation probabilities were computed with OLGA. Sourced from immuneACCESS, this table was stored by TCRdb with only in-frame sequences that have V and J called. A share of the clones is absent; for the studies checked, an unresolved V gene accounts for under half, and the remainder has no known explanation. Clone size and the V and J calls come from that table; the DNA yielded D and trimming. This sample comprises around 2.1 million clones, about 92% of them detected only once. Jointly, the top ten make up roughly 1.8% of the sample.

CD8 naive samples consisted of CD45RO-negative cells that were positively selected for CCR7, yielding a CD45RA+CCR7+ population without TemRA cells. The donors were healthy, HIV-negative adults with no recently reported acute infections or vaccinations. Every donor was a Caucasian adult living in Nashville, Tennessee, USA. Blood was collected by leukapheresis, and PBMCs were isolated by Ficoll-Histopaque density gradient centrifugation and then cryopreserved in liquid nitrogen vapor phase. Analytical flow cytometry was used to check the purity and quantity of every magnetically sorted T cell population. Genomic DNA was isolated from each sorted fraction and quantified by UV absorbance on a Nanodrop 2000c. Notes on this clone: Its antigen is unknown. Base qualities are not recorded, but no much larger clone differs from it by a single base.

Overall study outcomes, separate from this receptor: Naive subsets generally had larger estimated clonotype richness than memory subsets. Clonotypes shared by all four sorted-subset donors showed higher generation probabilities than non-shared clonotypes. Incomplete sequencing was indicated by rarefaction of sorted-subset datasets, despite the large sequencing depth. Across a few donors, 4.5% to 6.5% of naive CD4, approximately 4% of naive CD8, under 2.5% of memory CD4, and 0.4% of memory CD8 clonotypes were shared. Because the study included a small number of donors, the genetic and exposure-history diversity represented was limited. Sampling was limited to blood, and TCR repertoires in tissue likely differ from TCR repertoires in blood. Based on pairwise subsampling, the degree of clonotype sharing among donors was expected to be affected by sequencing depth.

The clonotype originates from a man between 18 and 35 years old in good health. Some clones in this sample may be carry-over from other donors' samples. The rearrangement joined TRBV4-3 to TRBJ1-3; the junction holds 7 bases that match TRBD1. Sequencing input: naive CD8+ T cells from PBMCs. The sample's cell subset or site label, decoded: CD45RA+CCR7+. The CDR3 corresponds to CASSQVSGGIGNTIYF. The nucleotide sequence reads TGCGCCAGCAGCCAAGTTTCAGGGGGTATTGGAAACACCATATATTTT.